The 17 T cell receptor beta chains presented below share a single source sample, sequenced in a study of blood T cell repertoires in COVID-19. Profiled with immunoSEQ multiplex PCR; TCRdb holds only in-frame clones, not every one. The data show nearly 300,000 clones, with nearly 90% seen just once and roughly 2.9% held by the top ten. Input material: PBMCs or T cells enriched from blood (not recorded which). These receptors all come from a woman aged 50 to 60 who had been exposed to COVID-19.

The chain links TRBV7-2 to TRBJ2-3, with D perhaps TRBD1 (6 bases). V dropped 8 bases and J dropped 4 bases, with 13 bases sitting between them. The germline V gene has CDR1 SGHTA and CDR2 FQGNSA. This CDR3 is built from 13 residues. The CDR3 protein is CASSWGRADTQYF. In nucleotides, the CDR3 is TGTGCCAGCTCGTGGGGGCGGGCAGATACGCAGTATTTT.

This clone has more than one count but fewer than ten. J is TRBJ1-4 and V is TRBV2, with TRBD1 as a possible D gene (5 bases). This CDR3 has 17 residues. CDR1 and CDR2 (germline): SNHLY, FYNNEI. The germline V and J ends were trimmed by 4 bases and 0 bases, with 15 bases remaining between them. CDR3 residues: CASSGASSGATNEKLFF. The CDR3 region has the DNA TGTGCCAGCAGTGGGGCTTCTTCGGGGGCAACTAATGAAAAACTGTTTTTT.

This clone was observed a single time. The chain combines TRBV7-2 with TRBJ1-2; TRBD1 is a possible D gene (5 bases). Looked up from germline, CDR1 is SGHTA and CDR2 is FQGNSA. With 5 bases removed from V and 5 bases from J, the gap between germline ends came to 12 bases. CDR3 length equals 13 residues. CDR3 coding DNA: TGTGCCAGCAGCCCCATTCGGGGGTATGGCTACACCTTC. It is translated as CASSPIRGYGYTF.

The chain has TRBV7-9 and TRBJ1-6; 9 nucleotides match TRBD1. The CDR3 is 12 residues long. The J segment lost 12 bases and the V segment lost 10 bases, leaving 7 bases of the junction unmatched. Germline-derived CDR1 and CDR2 are SEHNR and FQNEAQ (reference sequence). The CDR3 DNA reads as TGTGCCACACAGGGGGCTAATGGACCCCTCCACTTT. It translates to CATQGANGPLHF.

On this clone itself: The same CDR3 arises from other DNA sequences in this sample as well. The chain uses TRBV6-1 and TRBJ1-1; D may be TRBD1 (5 bases). Trimming removed 0 bases at V and 7 bases at J, with 9 bases between. The CDR3 extends over 13 amino acids. Germline V gene data show CDR1 as MNHNS and CDR2 as SASEGT. In nucleotides, the CDR3 is TGTGCCAGCAGTGAAGCGGGTAGGGGTGAAGCTTTCTTT. Translation: CASSEAGRGEAFF.

The CDR3 sequence: CASSSGQGRGDNQPQHF. The CDR3 nucleotides read TGTGCCAGCAGCTCAGGACAGGGTAGAGGTGACAATCAGCCCCAGCATTTT. The J gene is TRBJ1-5, the V gene TRBV5-5; 8 bases agree with TRBD1. The CDR3 consists of 17 residues. Germline V CDR1 and CDR2: SGHKS, YYEKEE (reference sequence). With 3 bases clipped from V and 3 bases from J, the junction kept 11 bases outside the gene matches.

This clone was detected ten times or more. The CDR3 DNA reads as TGTGCCAGTAGTATAACCTCAACTAGCGGGAACATTCAGTACTTC. As protein: CASSITSTSGNIQYF. The J gene is TRBJ2-4, the V gene TRBV19; TRBD2 matches at 9 bases. This CDR3 region has 15 residues. The V gene's germline CDR1 is LNHDA and CDR2 SQIVND (reference sequence). J was trimmed by 7 bases and V by 2 bases; bases with no gene match: 6.

In its sample, this clone was seen a few times. The rearrangement joins TRBV5-6 to TRBJ2-7; D not certain. Germline V lookup: CDR1 SGHDT, CDR2 YYEEEE. V was pared by 1 base and J by 3 bases, with 8 bases between. The CDR3 is 13 residues long. The DNA for the CDR3 is TGTGCCAGCAGCTTGAGCAACTTCTACGAGCAGTACTTC. Its translation: CASSLSNFYEQYF.

The J gene is TRBJ2-3, the V gene TRBV7-6, with TRBD2 identical over 13 bases. This CDR3 is 16 amino acids long. With 5 bases clipped from V and 5 bases from J, the junction kept 7 bases outside the gene matches. Germline V lookup: CDR1 SGHVS, CDR2 FNYEAQ. The CDR3 loop reads CASSQRTSGGGDTQYF. CDR3 sequence (DNA): TGTGCCAGCAGCCAAAGGACTAGCGGGGGTGGAGATACGCAGTATTTT.

The chain combines TRBV28 with TRBJ1-4; D gene unclear. With 5 bases removed from V and 6 bases from J, the gap between germline ends came to 13 bases. Germline-derived CDR1 and CDR2 are MDHEN and SYDVKM. This CDR3 comprises 14 residues. The CDR3 here is CASSLSRQHEKLFF. CDR3 in DNA: TGTGCCAGCAGTCTTAGCCGGCAACATGAAAAACTGTTTTTT.

V is TRBV6-5 and J is TRBJ2-2; D not certain. This CDR3 spans 15 amino acids. V lost 2 bases and J 1 base, leaving 8 bases between the germline ends. Germline CDR1 MNHEY, CDR2 SVGAGI. CDR3 amino acids: CASSYVSGNTGELFF. The CDR3 bases are TGTGCCAGCAGTTACGTCTCGGGGAACACCGGGGAGCTGTTTTTT.

This chain joins TRBV7-9 and TRBJ1-6, with TRBD1 identical over 7 bases. Trimming took 0 bases from V and 9 from J; bases not matched to a gene: 5. Germline V lookup: CDR1 SEHNR, CDR2 FQNEAQ (reference sequence). The CDR3 extends over 15 amino acids. Here the CDR3 reads CASSLAGPGGSPLHF. In nucleotides, the CDR3 is TGTGCCAGCAGCTTAGCGGGGCCAGGGGGTTCACCCCTCCACTTT.

This chain uses TRBV30 with TRBJ2-1; weak D call: TRBD1 (6 bases). There are 13 residues in the CDR3. Germline lookup yields CDR1 GTSNPN and CDR2 SVGIG (reference sequence). With 5 bases removed from V and 5 bases from J, the gap between germline ends came to 13 bases. This CDR3 is CAWARGAHNEQFF. For the CDR3, the DNA is TGTGCCTGGGCCAGGGGTGCGCACAATGAGCAGTTCTTC.

CDR3 nucleotide sequence: TGTGCCAGCTCACCAAAGGACAGGGGTCTAATCACAGATACGCAGTATTTT. This translates into CASSPKDRGLITDTQYF. The chain links TRBV18 to TRBJ2-3; TRBD1 matches at 9 bases. Losses at the gene ends were 2 bases for V and 2 bases for J; bases not matched to a gene: 8. The CDR3 runs to 17 residues. Per germline, CDR1 KGHSH and CDR2 LQKENI.

The J gene is TRBJ1-1, the V gene TRBV27; D gene unclear. V lost 2 bases to trimming and J lost 4 bases, with 11 bases between them. CDR3 length: 14 residues. Germline CDR1 is MNHEY and CDR2 is SMNVEV (reference sequence). The CDR3: CASSLRGSGTEAFF. DNA of the CDR3: TGTGCCAGCAGTTTACGAGGGTCGGGCACTGAAGCTTTCTTT.

This sequence joins TRBV5-1 and TRBJ2-5; TRBD2 aligns across 9 bases. V trimming: 0 bases; J trimming: 5 bases; junction bases outside the gene matches: 5. The CDR3 has 15 residues. Germline V gene lookup returns CDR1 SGHRS and CDR2 YFSETQ. CDR3 in DNA: TGCGCCAGCAGCTTGGAACTAGCGGGCGGGGAGACCCAGTACTTC. This codes for CASSLELAGGETQYF.

The chain joins TRBV7-9 to TRBJ1-1; no firm D call. This CDR3 has 12 residues. Per germline, CDR1 SEHNR and CDR2 FQNEAQ (reference sequence). V was trimmed by 3 bases and J by 4 bases, leaving 6 bases between them. CDR3 coding DNA: TGTGCCAGCAGCTTTTCAGTCACTGAAGCTTTCTTT. Amino acid sequence: CASSFSVTEAFF.